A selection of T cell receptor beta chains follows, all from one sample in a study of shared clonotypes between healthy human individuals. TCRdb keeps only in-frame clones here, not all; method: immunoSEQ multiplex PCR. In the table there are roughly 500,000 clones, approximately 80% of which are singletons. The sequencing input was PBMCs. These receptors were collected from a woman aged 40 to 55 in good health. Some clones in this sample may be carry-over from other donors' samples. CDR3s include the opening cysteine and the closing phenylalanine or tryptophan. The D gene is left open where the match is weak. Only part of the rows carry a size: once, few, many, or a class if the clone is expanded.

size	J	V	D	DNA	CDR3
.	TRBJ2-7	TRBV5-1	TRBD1	TGCGCCAGCAGCTTAAACCCGACAGGGAACTACGAGCAGTACTTC	CASSLNPTGNYEQYF
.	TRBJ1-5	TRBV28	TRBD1	TGTGCCAGCAGTTTATCGGACAGGGGGAGACAGCCCCAGCATTTT	CASSLSDRGRQPQHF
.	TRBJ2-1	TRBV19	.	TGTGCCAGTAGTATCGGAGAGCCGACGAGCTCCTACAATGAGCAGTTCTTC	CASSIGEPTSSYNEQFF
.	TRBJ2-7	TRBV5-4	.	TGTGCCAGCAGCTCCTATGCCTCTAGCTCCCCATCCTACGAGCAGTACTTC	CASSSYASSSPSYEQYF
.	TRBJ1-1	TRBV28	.	TGTGCCAGCAGGGGCGTGAACACTGAAGCTTTCTTT	CASRGVNTEAFF
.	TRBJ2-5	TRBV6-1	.	TGTGCCAGCAGTCCCACAGGGTTCGGGGAGACCCAGTACTTC	CASSPTGFGETQYF
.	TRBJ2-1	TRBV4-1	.	TGCGCCAGCAGCCAAGTTCTGGGGTCCTACAATGAGCAGTTCTTC	CASSQVLGSYNEQFF
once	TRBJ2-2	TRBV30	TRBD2	TGTGCCTCAAACCCGACTAGCGGGATGGTCCACACCGGGGAGCTGTTTTTT	CASNPTSGMVHTGELFF
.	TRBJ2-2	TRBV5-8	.	TGTGCCAGCAGCCCATGGAGTACAGCCGTGGGCACCGGGGAGCTGTTTTTT	CASSPWSTAVGTGELFF
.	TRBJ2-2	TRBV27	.	TGTGCCAGCAGTTTGCTCCTAAGTGGCGGGGAGCTGTTTTTT	CASSLLLSGGELFF
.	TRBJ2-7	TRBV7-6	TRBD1	TGTGCCAGCAGCCCAGGACAGGGAGGAGGGGTCTACGAGCAGTACTTC	CASSPGQGGGVYEQYF
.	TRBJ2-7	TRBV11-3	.	TGTGCCAGCAGCTTAGACCGGTTAGTCTACGAGCAGTACTTC	CASSLDRLVYEQYF
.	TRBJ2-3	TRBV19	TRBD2	TGTGCCAGTAGTATAAGGACTAGCGGGAGTGATACGCAGTATTTT	CASSIRTSGSDTQYF
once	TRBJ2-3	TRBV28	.	TGTGCCAGCAGACCAACTTCAGGCGCCAGATACCCCACAGATACGCAGTATTTT	CASRPTSGARYPTDTQYF
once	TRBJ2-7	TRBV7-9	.	TGTGCCAGCAGCTTACAACCGGGGTCGAGCGAGCAGTACTTC	CASSLQPGSSEQYF
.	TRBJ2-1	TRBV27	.	TGTGCCAGCAGTTTATACCCGACGAGCTCCTACAATGAGCAGTTCTTC	CASSLYPTSSYNEQFF
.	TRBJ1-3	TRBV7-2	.	TGTGCCAGCAGCTTGGACAGACCTCCTGGAAACACCATATATTTT	CASSLDRPPGNTIYF
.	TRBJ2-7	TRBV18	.	TGTGCCAGCTCAACCGGAAGCTCCTACGAGCAGTACTTC	CASSTGSSYEQYF